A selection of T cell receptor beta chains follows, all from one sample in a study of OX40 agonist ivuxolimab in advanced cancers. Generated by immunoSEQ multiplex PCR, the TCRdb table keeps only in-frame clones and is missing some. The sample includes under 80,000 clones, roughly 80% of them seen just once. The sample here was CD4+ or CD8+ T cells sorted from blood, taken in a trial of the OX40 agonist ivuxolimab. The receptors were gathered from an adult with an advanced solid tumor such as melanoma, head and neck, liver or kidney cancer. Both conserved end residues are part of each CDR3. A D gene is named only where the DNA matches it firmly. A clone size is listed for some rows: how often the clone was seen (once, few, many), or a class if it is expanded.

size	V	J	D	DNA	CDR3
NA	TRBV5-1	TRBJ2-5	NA	TGCGCCAGCAGCCTCAGTGGGGGGGCGTATGAGACCCAGTACTTC	CASSLSGGAYETQYF
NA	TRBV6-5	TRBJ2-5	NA	TGTGCCAGCAAAAGGGGGGGGCCCCAAGAGACCCAGTACTTC	CASKRGGPQETQYF
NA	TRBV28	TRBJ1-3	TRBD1	TGTGCCAGCAGTAAACAGGGGGGCTCTGGAAACACCATATATTTT	CASSKQGGSGNTIYF
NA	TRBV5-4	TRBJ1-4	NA	TGTGCCAGCAGCTTGGAAGGGAGAGGTGAAAAACTGTTTTTT	CASSLEGRGEKLFF
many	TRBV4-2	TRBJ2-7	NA	TGTGCCAGCAGCCAAGAACTAAGCGGGCTTACCTACGAGCAGTACTTC	CASSQELSGLTYEQYF
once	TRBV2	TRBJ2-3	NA	TGTGCCAGCAGTGAGCTGGGGGCAAAGTCAGATACGCAGTATTTT	CASSELGAKSDTQYF
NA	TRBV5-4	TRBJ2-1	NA	TGTGCCAGCAGCTTCAGGGGGGGCCACAATGAGCAGTTCTTC	CASSFRGGHNEQFF
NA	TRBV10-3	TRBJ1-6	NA	TGTGCCACCTTGGGCGGGATAGGGTCGGGTAATTCACCCCTCCACTTT	CATLGGIGSGNSPLHF
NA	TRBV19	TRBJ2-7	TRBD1	TGTGCCAGTAGTGACCGGGACAGGGGAAAAATTTCCTCCTACGAGCAGTACTTC	CASSDRDRGKISSYEQYF
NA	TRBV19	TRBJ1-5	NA	TGTGCCAGTAGTCTAAGGCGCAGTAACAATCAGCCCCAGCATTTT	CASSLRRSNNQPQHF
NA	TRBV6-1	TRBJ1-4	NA	TGTGCCAGCAGTGAACCCTGGCAGGTTGCAACTAATGAAAAACTGTTTTTT	CASSEPWQVATNEKLFF
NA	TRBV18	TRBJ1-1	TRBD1	TGTGCCACCGAAAGTAACAGGGGAAACACTGAAGCTTTCTTT	CATESNRGNTEAFF
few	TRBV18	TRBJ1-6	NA	TGTGCCAGCTCACCACGGACTTCACCCCTCCACTTT	CASSPRTSPLHF
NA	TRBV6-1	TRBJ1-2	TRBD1	TGTGCCAGCAGTTCGACAGGGAACTATGGCTACACCTTC	CASSSTGNYGYTF
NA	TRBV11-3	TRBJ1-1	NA	TGTGCCAGCAGCTTAGATGGCCCTTATAACACTGAAGCTTTCTTT	CASSLDGPYNTEAFF
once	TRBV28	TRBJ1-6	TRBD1	TGTGCCAGCAGTACTCAGGGGGCCCCCTATAATTCACCCCTCCACTTT	CASSTQGAPYNSPLHF
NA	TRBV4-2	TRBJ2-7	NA	TGTGCCAGCAGCCAATTTAAGGCCAGGGCTAAGGGGAACGAGCAGTACTTC	CASSQFKARAKGNEQYF
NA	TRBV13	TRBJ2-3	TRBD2	TGTGCCAGCAGCTTAAATGGGGGGGGCACAGATACGCAGTATTTT	CASSLNGGGTDTQYF